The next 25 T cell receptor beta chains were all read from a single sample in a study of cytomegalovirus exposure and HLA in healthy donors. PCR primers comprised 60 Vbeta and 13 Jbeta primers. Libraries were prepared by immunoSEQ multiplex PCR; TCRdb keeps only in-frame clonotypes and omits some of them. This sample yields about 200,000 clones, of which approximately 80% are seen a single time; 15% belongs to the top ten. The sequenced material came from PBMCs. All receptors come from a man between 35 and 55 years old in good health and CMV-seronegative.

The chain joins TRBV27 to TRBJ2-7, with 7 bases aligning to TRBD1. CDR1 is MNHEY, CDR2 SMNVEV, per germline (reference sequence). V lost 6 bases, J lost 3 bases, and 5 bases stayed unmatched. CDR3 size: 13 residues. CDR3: CASSGTALYEQYF. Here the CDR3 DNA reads TGTGCCAGCAGCGGGACAGCTCTCTACGAGCAGTACTTC.

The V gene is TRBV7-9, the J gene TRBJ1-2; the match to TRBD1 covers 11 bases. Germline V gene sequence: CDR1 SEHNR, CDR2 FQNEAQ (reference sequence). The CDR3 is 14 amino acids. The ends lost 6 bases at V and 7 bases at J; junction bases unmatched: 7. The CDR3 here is CASSSGQGAGGYTF. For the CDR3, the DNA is TGTGCCAGCAGTTCCGGACAGGGGGCGGGTGGCTACACCTTC.

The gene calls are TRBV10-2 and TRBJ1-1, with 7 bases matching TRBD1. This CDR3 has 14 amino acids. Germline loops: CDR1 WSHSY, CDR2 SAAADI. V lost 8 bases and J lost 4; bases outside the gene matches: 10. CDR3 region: CASEDRVVSTEAFF. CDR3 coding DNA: TGCGCCAGCGAAGACAGGGTGGTTAGCACTGAAGCTTTCTTT.

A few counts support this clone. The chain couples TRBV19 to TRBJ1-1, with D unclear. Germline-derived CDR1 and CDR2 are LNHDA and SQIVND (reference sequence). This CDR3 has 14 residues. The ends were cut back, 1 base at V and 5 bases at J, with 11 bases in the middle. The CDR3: CASSIVSTGTEAFF. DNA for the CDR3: TGTGCCAGTAGTATAGTTAGCACGGGAACTGAAGCTTTCTTT.

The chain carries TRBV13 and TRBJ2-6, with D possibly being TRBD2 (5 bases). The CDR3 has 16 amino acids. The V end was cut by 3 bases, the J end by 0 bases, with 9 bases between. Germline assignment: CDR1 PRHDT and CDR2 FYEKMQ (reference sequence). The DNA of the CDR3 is TGTGCCAGCAGCTTTTCGGGAATCTCTGGGGCCAACGTCCTGACTTTC. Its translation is CASSFSGISGANVLTF.

The CDR3 reads CASSVFGQAYEQYF. CDR3 in DNA: TGCGCCAGCAGCGTTTTCGGACAGGCCTACGAGCAGTACTTC. This rearrangement joins TRBV4-1 to TRBJ2-7; 7 nucleotides agree with TRBD1. The junction had 6 bases not matched to a gene; V was cut back by 5 bases and J by 2 bases. The germline CDR1 and CDR2 sequences are MGHRA and YSYEKL. The CDR3 has 14 amino acids.

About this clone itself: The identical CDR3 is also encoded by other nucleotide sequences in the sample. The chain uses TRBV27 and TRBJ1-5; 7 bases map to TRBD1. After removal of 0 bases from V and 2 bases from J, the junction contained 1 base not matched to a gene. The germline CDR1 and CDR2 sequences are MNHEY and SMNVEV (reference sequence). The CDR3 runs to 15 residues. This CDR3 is CASSLSQGRNQPQHF. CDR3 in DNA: TGTGCCAGCAGTTTATCACAGGGGCGCAATCAGCCCCAGCATTTT.

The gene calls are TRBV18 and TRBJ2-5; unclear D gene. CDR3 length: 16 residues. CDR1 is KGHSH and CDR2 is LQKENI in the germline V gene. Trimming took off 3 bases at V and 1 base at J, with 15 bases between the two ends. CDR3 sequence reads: CASSPNSRSVQETQYF. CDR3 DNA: TGTGCCAGCTCACCGAACTCCAGGTCAGTCCAAGAGACCCAGTACTTC.

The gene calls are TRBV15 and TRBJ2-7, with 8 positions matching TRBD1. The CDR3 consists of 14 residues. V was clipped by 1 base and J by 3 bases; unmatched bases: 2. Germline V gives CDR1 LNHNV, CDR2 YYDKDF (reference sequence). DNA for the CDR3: TGTGCCACCAGCAGAGGGGGACAGGTCTACGAGCAGTACTTC. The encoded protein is CATSRGGQVYEQYF. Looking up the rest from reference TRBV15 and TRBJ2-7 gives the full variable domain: DAMVIQNPRYQVTQFGKPVTLSCSQTLNHNVMYWYQQKSSQAPKLLFHYYDKDFNNEADTPDNFQSRRPNTSFCFLDIRSPGLGDTAMYLCATSRGGQVYEQYFGPGTRLTVT.

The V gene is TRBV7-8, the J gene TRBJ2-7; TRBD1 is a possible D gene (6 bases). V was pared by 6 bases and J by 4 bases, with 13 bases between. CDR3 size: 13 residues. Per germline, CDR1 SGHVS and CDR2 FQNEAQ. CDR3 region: CASRSTGSYEQYF. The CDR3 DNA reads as TGTGCCAGCAGATCAACAGGGAGTTACGAGCAGTACTTC.

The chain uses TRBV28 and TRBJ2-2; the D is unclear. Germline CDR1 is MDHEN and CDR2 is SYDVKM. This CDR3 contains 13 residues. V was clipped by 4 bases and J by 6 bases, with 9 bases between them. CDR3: CASSSLFPGELFF. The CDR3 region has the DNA TGTGCCAGCAGTTCCCTTTTTCCCGGGGAGCTGTTTTTT.

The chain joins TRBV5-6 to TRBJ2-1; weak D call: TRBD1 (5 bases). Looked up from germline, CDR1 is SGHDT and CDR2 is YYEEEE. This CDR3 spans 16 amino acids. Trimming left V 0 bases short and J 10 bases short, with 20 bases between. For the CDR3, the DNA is TGTGCCAGCAGCTTGGCCGGAGCAGGGAATTCTCAGGAGCAGTTCTTC. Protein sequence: CASSLAGAGNSQEQFF.

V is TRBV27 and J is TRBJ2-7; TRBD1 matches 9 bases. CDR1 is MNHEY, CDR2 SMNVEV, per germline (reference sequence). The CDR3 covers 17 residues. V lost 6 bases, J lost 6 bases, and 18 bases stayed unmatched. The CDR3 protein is CASSTLSRGQGLGEQYF. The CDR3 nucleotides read TGTGCCAGCAGCACTCTTTCCCGAGGACAGGGGTTGGGCGAGCAGTACTTC.

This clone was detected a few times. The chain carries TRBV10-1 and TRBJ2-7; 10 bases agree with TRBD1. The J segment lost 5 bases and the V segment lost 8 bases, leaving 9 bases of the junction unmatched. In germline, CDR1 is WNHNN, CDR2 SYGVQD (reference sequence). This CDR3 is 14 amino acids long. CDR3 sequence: CASFRCGQGDEQYF. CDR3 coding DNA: TGCGCCAGCTTTCGATGTGGACAGGGGGACGAGCAGTACTTC.

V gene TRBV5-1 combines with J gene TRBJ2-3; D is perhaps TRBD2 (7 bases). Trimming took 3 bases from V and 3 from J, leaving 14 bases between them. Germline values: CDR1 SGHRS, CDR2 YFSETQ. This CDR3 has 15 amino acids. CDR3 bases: TGCGCCAGCAGCTCGGGGGGCGTCACAACAGATACGCAGTATTTT. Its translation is CASSSGGVTTDTQYF.

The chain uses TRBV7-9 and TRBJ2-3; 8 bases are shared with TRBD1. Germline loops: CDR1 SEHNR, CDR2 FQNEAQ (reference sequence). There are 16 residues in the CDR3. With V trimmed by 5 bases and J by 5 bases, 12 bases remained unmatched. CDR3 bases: TGTGCCAGCAGCCCAGGGGGCGGCCGGGGCTTAGATACGCAGTATTTT. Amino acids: CASSPGGGRGLDTQYF.

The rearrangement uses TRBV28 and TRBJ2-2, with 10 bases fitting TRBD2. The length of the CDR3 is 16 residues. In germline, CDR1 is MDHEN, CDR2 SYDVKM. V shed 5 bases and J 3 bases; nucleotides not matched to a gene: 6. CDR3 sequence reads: CASSLWTSGYTGELFF. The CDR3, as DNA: TGTGCCAGCAGTCTTTGGACTAGCGGCTACACCGGGGAGCTGTTTTTT.

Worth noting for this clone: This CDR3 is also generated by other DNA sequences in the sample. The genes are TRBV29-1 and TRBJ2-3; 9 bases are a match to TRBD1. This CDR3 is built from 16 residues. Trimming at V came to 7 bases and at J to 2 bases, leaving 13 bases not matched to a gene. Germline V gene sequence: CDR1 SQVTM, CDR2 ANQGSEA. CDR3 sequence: CSAAPRDRAYTDTQYF. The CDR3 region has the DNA TGCAGCGCTGCCCCGAGGGACAGGGCCTACACAGATACGCAGTATTTT.

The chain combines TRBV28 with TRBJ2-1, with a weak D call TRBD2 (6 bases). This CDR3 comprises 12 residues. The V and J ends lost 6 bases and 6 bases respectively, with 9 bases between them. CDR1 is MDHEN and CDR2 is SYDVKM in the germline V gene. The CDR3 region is CASSSGANEQFF. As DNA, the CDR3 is TGTGCCAGCAGCTCGGGAGCCAATGAGCAGTTCTTC.

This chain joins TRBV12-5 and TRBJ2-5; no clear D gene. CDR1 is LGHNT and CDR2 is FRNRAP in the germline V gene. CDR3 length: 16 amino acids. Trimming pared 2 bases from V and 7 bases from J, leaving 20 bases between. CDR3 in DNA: TGTGCTAGTGGTTTGCAGACTCGGATCCCCAAGTGGACCCAGTACTTC. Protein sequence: CASGLQTRIPKWTQYF.

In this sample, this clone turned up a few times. CDR3 DNA sequence: TGCAGCGTAGATAGCGGGAGTTGGTACTACAATGAGCAGTTCTTC. It translates to CSVDSGSWYYNEQFF. This sequence joins TRBV29-1 and TRBJ2-1, with 9 positions matching TRBD2. J gave up 3 bases and V 6 bases, and 9 bases lay outside the gene matches. Germline V gene sequence: CDR1 SQVTM, CDR2 ANQGSEA. The CDR3 length is 15 residues.

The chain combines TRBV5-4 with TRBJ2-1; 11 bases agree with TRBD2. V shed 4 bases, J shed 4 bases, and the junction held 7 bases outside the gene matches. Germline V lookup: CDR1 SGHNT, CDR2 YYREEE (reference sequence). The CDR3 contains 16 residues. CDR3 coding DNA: TGTGCCAGCAGCCCCCCTACTAGCGGGGGATACAATGAGCAGTTCTTC. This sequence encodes CASSPPTSGGYNEQFF.

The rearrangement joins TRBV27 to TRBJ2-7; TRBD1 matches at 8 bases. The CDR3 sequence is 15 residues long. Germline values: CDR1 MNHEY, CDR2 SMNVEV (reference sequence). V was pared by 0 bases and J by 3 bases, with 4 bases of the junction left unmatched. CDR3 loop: CASSLSGDRYYEQYF. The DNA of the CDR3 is TGTGCCAGCAGTTTATCGGGGGACAGGTACTACGAGCAGTACTTC.

CDR3 residues: CASSQQGIAYNEQFF. CDR3 DNA sequence: TGTGCCAGCAGCCAACAGGGGATCGCGTACAATGAGCAGTTCTTC. This chain uses TRBV7-2 with TRBJ2-1, with 7 nucleotides matching TRBD1. There are 15 residues in the CDR3. Germline lookup yields CDR1 SGHTA and CDR2 FQGNSA. Losses at the gene ends were 5 bases for V and 4 bases for J; bases not matched to a gene: 8.

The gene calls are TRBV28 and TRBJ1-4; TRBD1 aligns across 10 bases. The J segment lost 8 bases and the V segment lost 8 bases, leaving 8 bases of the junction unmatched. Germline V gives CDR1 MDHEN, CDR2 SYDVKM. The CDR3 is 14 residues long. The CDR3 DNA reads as TGTGCCAGCGGCCCCTTGACAGGGGGCGAAAAACTGTTTTTT. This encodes CASGPLTGGEKLFF.